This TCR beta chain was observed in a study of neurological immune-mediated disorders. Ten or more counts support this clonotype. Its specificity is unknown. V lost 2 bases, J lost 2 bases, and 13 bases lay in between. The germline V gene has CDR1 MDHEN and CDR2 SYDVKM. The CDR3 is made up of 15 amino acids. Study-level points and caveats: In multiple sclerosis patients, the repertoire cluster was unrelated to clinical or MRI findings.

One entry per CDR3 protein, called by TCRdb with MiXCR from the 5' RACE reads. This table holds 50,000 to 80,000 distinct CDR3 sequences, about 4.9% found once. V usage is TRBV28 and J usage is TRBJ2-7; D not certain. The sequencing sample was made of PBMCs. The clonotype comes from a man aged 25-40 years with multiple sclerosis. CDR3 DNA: TGTGCCAGCAGTTTAGGGCAGGAGATAACCTACGAGCAGTACTTC. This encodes CASSLGQEITYEQYF. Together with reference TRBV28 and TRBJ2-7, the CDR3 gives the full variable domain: DVKVTQSSRYLVKRTGEKVFLECVQDMDHENMFWYRQDPGLGLRLIYFSYDVKMKEKGDIPEGYSVSREKKERFSLILESASTNQTSMYLCASSLGQEITYEQYFGPGTRLTVT.